Shown below are 5 T cell receptor beta chains from a single sample sequenced in a study of metastatic and nonmetastatic thyroid tumors. There were no patients who had received any treatment before thyroid surgery. Via MiXCR, TCRdb re-called the PCR reads. This table holds more than 50,000 clones, 20% found once. The sequencing sample was made of blood. The source of these receptors is a female donor with papillary thyroid cancer or a benign thyroid nodule (not recorded which). Some clones in this sample may be carry-over from other donors' samples.

As for this clone: This sequence may be a read error, since a much larger clone differs from it by one base. The V call is TRBV28, the J call TRBJ2-1; 16 bases map to TRBD2. Trimming took 7 bases from V and 1 from J; bases not matched to a gene: 7. The CDR3 runs to 18 residues. Per germline, CDR1 MDHEN and CDR2 SYDVKM. CDR3 loop: CASKYPGLAGGSYNEQFF. CDR3 sequence (DNA): TGTGCCAGCAAATATCCGGGACTAGCGGGAGGGTCCTACAATGAGCAGTTCTTC.

Comments on this clone: Just one base apart from a much larger clone, this may be a read error. The chain combines TRBV28 with TRBJ2-3; D gene ambiguous. The CDR3 is 12 amino acids. V lost 5 bases and J 7 bases, leaving 10 bases between the germline ends. Germline CDR1 MDHEN, CDR2 SYDVKM. The CDR3 DNA reads TGTGCCAGCAGTCTACGGCCCTATACGCAGTATTTT. As protein: CASSLRPYTQYF.

This clone has a count of ten or more. V gene TRBV7-2 combines with J gene TRBJ2-7; D is undetermined. Trimming stripped 1 base from V and 2 bases from J, with 9 bases between. This CDR3 spans 14 amino acids. Germline V gives CDR1 SGHTA, CDR2 FQGNSA. The CDR3 region is CASSLDGITYEQYF. CDR3 DNA sequence: TGTGCCAGCAGCTTAGATGGAATTACCTACGAGCAGTACTTC.

A few counts support this clone. Compared with germline, one end of the junction differs, possibly owing to a read error. This chain connects TRBV5-6 to TRBJ2-7; possibly TRBD1 or TRBD2 for D (6 bases each). Looked up from germline, CDR1 is SGHDT and CDR2 is YYEEEE. This CDR3 has 17 amino acids. CDR3 loop: CASILEGVGGTSYEQYF. The CDR3 nucleotides are TGTGCCAGCATCTTGGAGGGGGTTGGGGGGACCTCCTACGAGCAGTACTTC.

This clone has only a few counts. This may be a read error, as it is one base from a much larger clone. The V gene is TRBV29-1, the J gene TRBJ1-1, with D unclear. CDR3 size: 12 residues. Germline V gives CDR1 SQVTM, CDR2 ANQGSEA. Trimming stripped 7 bases from V and 4 bases from J, with 13 bases between. The chain's CDR3 is CSGGRGITEAFF. Here the CDR3 DNA reads TGCAGCGGAGGACGGGGTATCACTGAAGCTTTCTTT.